Sequencing of this T cell receptor (beta chain) was carried out in a study of blood T cell repertoires in COVID-19. This clone was counted a single time. V gave up 1 base and J gave up 0 bases, with 12 bases separating them. CDR3 length: 17 amino acids. Germline V gene lookup returns CDR1 LGHNA and CDR2 YSLEER. In the authors' methods: Researchers report that nucleated cell counts were estimated from reference gene primer amplification. This table comes from immunoSEQ multiplex PCR, and its TCRdb copy is limited to in-frame clones, with some not included. That table is the source of V, J and clone size, and D and trimming were worked out from the DNA. The sample records 95,000 to 100,000 clones, about 81% being singletons.

The sample consisted of peripheral blood. The clonotype comes from a woman aged 55-70 years with acute or convalescent COVID-19. The chain has TRBV4-3 and TRBJ2-2, with D possibly matching TRBD1 (6 bases). CDR3 loop: CASSQVSGTTNTGELFF. In DNA form, the CDR3 reads TGCGCCAGCAGCCAAGTCTCCGGGACAACGAACACCGGGGAGCTGTTTTTT.